The sequence of this T cell receptor (beta chain) was determined in a study of T cell responses to AZD1222 COVID-19 vaccine. This clone was recorded a few times. Repertoires were generated with immunoSEQ multiplex PCR, while TCRdb's copy carries only in-frame clones and drops some. The sample has tens of thousands of clones, roughly 90% seen once. V dropped 3 bases and J dropped 5 bases, with 8 bases sitting between them. Germline assignment: CDR1 LNHDA and CDR2 SQIVND (reference sequence). CDR3 length: 13 amino acids. The sequence was collected from an adult who received the AZD1222 COVID-19 vaccine. The material sequenced was peripheral blood, taken 28 days after the second AZD1222 dose. The chain is built from TRBV19 and TRBJ1-5; perhaps TRBD1 as D (6 bases). CDR3 DNA sequence: TGTGCCAGTAGTATTAACAGGGATCAGCCCCAGCATTTT. This encodes CASSINRDQPQHF.